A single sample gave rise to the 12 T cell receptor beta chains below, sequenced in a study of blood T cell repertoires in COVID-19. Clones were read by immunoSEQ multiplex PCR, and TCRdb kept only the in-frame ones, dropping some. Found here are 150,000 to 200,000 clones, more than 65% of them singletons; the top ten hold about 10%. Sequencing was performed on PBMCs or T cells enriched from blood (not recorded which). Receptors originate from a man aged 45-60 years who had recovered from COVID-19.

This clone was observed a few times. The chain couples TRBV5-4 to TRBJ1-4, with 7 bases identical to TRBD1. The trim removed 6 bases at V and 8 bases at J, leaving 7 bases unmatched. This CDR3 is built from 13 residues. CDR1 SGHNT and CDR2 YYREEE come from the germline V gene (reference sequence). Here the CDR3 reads CASTGQSGEKLFF. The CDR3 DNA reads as TGTGCCAGCACGGGACAGTCGGGAGAAAAACTGTTTTTT.

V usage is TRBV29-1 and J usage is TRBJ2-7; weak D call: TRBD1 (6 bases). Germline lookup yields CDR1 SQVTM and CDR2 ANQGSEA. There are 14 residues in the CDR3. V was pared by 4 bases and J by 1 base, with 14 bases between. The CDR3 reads CSVAGTPQSYEQYF. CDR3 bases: TGCAGCGTTGCCGGGACACCCCAGTCCTACGAGCAGTACTTC.

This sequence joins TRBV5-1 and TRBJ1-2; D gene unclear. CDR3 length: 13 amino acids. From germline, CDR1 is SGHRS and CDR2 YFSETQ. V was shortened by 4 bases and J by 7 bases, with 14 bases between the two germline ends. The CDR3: CASSAEGSTGYTF. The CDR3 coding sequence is TGCGCCAGCAGCGCGGAGGGATCGACTGGCTACACCTTC.

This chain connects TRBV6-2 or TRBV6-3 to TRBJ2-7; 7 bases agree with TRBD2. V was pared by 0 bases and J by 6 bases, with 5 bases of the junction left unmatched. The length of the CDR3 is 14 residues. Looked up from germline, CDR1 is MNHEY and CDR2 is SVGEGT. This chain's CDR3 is CASSYSIGTTEQYF. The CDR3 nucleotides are TGTGCCAGCAGTTACTCGATTGGGACTACCGAGCAGTACTTC.

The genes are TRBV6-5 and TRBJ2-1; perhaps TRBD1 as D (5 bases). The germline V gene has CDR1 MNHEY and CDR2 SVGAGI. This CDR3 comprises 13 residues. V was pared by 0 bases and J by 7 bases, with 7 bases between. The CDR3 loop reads CASSYSQGNEQFF. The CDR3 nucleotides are TGTGCCAGCAGTTACTCCCAGGGTAATGAGCAGTTCTTC.

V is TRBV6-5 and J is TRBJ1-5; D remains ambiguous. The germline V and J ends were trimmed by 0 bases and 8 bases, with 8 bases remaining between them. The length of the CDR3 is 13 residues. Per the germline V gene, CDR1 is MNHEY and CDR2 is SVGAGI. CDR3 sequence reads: CASSYSVSEPQHF. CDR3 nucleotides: TGTGCCAGCAGTTACTCGGTGTCAGAGCCCCAGCATTTT.

The DNA of the CDR3 is TGTGCCAGCAGCTTATCAGGGGTCACAGATACGCAGTATTTT. Amino acid sequence: CASSLSGVTDTQYF. The rearrangement joins TRBV11-3 to TRBJ2-3, with D possibly being TRBD1 (6 bases). Germline CDR1 is SGHNT and CDR2 is YENEEA. The CDR3 length is 14 residues. V lost 2 bases, J lost 2 bases, and 8 bases lay in between. Based on the CDR3 plus reference TRBV11-3 and TRBJ2-3, the full variable domain is EAGVVQSPRYKIIEKKQPVAFWCNPISGHNTLYWYLQNLGQGPELLIRYENEEAVDDSQLPKDRFSAERLKGVDSTLKIQPAELGDSAVYLCASSLSGVTDTQYFGPGTRLTVL.

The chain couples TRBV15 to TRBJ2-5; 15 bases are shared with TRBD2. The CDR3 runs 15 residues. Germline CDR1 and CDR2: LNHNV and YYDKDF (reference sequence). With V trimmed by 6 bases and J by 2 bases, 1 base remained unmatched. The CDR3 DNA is TGTGCCACCAGGGGACTAGCGGGAGGACAAGAGACCCAGTACTTC. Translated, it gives CATRGLAGGQETQYF.

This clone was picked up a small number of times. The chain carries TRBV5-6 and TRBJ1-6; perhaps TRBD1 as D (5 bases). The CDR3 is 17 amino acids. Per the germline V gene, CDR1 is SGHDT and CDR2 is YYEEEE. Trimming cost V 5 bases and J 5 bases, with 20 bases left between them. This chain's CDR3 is CASSRDGGRLNNSPLHF. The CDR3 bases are TGTGCCAGCAGTCGGGACGGGGGGAGATTGAATAATTCACCCCTCCACTTT.

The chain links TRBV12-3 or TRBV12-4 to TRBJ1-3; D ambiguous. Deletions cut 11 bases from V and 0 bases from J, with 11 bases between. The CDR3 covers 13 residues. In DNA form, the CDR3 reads TGTGCCGGTCGCGGCAACTCTGGAAACACCATATATTTT. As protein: CAGRGNSGNTIYF.

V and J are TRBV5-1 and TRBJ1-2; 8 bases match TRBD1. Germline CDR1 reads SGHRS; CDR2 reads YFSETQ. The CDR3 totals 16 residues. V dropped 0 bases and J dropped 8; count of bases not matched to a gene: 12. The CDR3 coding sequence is TGCGCCAGCAGCTTGGTAGCAGGGGGCCTCCTAGGAGGCTACACCTTC. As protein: CASSLVAGGLLGGYTF.

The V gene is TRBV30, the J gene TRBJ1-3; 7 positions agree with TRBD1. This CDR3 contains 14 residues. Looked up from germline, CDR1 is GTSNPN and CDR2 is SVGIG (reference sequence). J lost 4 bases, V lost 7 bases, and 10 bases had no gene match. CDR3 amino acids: CAYRDTGAGNTIYF. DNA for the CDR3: TGTGCCTATAGGGACACAGGGGCCGGAAACACCATATATTTT.